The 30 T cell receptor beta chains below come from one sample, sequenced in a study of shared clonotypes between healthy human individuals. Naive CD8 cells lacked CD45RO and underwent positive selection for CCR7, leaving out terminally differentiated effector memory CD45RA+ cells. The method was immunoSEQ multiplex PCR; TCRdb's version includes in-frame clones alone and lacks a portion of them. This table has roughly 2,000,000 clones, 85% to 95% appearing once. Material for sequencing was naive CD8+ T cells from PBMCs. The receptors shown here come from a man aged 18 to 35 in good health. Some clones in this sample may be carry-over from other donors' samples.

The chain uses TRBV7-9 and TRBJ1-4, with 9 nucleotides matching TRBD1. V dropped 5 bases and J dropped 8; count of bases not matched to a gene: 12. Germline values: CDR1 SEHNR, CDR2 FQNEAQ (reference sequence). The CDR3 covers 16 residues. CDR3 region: CASSPGTGQEYEKLFF. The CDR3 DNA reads TGTGCCAGCAGCCCCGGGACAGGGCAGGAATACGAAAAACTGTTTTTT.

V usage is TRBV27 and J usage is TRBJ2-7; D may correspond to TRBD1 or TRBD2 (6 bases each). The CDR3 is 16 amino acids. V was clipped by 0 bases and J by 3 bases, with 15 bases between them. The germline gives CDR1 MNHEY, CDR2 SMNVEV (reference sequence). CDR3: CASSLSLPGAVYEQYF. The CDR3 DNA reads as TGTGCCAGCAGTTTATCGCTCCCGGGGGCGGTCTACGAGCAGTACTTC.

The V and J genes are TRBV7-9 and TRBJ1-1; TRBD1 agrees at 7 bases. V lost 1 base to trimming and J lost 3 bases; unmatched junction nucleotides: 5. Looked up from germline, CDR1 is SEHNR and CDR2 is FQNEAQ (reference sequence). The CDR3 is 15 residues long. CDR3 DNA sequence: TGTGCCAGCAGCTTAGGGGACAGTCGGTACACTGAAGCTTTCTTT. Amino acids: CASSLGDSRYTEAFF.

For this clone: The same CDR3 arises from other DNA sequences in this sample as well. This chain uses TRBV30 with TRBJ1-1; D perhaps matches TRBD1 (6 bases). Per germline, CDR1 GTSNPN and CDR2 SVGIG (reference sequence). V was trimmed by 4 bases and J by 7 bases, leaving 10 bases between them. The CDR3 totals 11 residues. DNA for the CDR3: TGTGCCTGGACTGAGGGGGGTGAAGCTTTCTTT. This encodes CAWTEGGEAFF.

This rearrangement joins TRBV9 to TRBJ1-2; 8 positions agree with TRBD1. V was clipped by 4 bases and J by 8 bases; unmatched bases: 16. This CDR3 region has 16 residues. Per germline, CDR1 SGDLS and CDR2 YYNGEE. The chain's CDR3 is CASSPRSQGAFGGYTF. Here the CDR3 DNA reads TGTGCCAGCAGCCCCCGTAGTCAGGGGGCGTTTGGAGGCTACACCTTC.

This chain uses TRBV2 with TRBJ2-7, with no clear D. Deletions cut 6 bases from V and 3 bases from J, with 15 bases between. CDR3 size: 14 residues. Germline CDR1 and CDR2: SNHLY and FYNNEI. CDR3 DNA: TGTGCCAGCAGCTCCGGGCCCAACGGCTACGAGCAGTACTTC. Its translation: CASSSGPNGYEQYF.

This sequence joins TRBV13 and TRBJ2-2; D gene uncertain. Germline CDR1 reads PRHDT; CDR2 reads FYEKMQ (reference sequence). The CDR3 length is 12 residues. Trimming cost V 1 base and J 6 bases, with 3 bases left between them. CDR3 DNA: TGTGCCAGCAGCTTAGTATCCGGGGAGCTGTTTTTT. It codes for CASSLVSGELFF.

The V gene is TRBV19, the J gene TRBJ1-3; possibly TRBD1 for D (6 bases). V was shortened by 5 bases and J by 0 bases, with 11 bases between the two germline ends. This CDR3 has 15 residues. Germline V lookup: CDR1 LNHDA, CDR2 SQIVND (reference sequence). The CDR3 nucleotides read TGTGCCAGTAGTGCACAGGGAAACTCTGGAAACACCATATATTTT. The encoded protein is CASSAQGNSGNTIYF.

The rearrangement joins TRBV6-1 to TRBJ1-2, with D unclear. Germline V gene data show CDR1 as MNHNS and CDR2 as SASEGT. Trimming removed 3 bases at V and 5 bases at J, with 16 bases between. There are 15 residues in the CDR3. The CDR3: CASSDGRGLGYGYTF. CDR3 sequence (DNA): TGTGCCAGCAGTGACGGACGGGGTTTGGGGTATGGCTACACCTTC.

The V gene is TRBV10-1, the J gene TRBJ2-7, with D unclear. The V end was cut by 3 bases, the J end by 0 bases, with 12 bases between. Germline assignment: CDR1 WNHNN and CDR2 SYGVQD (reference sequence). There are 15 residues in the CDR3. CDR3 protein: CASSESPSGSYEQYF. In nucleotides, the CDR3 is TGCGCCAGCAGTGAATCCCCATCGGGCTCCTACGAGCAGTACTTC.

This CDR3 is CASSPSGSEQFF. CDR3 nucleotide sequence: TGTGCCAGCAGCCCCAGCGGGAGTGAACAGTTCTTC. The chain links TRBV27 to TRBJ2-1, with 8 bases that match TRBD2. V was clipped by 6 bases and J by 13 bases; unmatched bases: 8. Germline V gene lookup returns CDR1 MNHEY and CDR2 SMNVEV (reference sequence). This CDR3 contains 12 residues.

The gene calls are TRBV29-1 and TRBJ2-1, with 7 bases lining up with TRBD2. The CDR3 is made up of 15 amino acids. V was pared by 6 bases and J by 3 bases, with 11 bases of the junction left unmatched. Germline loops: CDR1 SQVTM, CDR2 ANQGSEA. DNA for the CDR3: TGCAGCGTCCCTTGGGCCGGGAGGCGCTACAATGAGCAGTTCTTC. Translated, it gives CSVPWAGRRYNEQFF.

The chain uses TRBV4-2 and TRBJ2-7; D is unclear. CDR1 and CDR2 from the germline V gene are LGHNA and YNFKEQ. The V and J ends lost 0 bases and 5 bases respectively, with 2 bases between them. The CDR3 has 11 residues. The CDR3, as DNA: TGTGCCAGCAGCCAAGACCACGAGCAGTACTTC. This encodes CASSQDHEQYF.

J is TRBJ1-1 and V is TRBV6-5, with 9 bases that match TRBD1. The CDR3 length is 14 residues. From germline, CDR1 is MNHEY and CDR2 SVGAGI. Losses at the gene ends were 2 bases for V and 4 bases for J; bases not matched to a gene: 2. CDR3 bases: TGTGCCAGCAGTTACCTGGGACAGGGCACTGAAGCTTTCTTT. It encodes CASSYLGQGTEAFF.

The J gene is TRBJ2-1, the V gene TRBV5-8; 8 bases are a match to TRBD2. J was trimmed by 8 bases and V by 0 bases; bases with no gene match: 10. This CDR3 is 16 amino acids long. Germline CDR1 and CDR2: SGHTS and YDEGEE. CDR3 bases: TGTGCCAGCAGCTTGGGTTTTCGGGAGGGCTCTGATGAGCAGTTCTTC. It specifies CASSLGFREGSDEQFF.

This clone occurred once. The CDR3 loop is CASRDRGNNQPQHF. The CDR3, as DNA: TGTGCCAGCAGGGACAGGGGGAATAATCAGCCCCAGCATTTT. This sequence joins TRBV6-6 and TRBJ1-5; the match to TRBD1 covers 10 bases. The V gene end was trimmed by 6 bases and the J gene end by 4 bases; junction bases not matched to a gene: 3. Germline V CDR1 and CDR2: MNHNY, SVGAGI (reference sequence). The CDR3 sequence is 14 residues long.

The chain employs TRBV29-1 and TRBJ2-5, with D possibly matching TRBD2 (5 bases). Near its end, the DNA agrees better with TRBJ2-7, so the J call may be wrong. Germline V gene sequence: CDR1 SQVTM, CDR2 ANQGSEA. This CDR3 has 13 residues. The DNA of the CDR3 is TGCAGCGTTCTTAGGACTGAGACCTACGAGCAGTACTTC. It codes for CSVLRTETYEQYF.

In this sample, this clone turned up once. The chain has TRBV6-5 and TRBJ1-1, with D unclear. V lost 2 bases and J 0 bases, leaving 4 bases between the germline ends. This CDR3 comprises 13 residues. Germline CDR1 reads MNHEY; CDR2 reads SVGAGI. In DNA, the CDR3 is TGTGCCAGCAGTTACATCCTGAACACTGAAGCTTTCTTT. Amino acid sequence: CASSYILNTEAFF.

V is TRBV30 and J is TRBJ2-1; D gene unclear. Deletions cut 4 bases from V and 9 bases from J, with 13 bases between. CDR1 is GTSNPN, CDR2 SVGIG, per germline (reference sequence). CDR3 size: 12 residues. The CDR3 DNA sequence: TGTGCCTGGAACCGGCTAGGTTTTGAGCAGTTCTTC. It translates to CAWNRLGFEQFF. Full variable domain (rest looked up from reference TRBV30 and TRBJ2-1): SQTIHQWPATLVQPVGSPLSLECTVEGTSNPNLYWYRQAAGRGLQLLFYSVGIGQISSEVPQNLSASRPQDRQFILSSKKLLLSDSGFYLCAWNRLGFEQFFGPGTRLTVL.

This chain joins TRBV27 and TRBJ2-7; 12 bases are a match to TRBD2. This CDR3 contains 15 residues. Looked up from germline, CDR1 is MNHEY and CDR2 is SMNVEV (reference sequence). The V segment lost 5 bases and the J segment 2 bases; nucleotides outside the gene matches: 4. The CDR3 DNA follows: TGTGCCAGCAGTCCGGGACTAGCGGGTCCCTACGAGCAGTACTTC. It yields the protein CASSPGLAGPYEQYF.

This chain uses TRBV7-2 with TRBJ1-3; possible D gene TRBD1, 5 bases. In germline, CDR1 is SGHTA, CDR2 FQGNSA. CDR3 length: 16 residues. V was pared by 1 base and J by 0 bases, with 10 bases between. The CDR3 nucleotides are TGTGCCAGCAGCTTAGAATATGACAGCTCTGGAAACACCATATATTTT. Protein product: CASSLEYDSSGNTIYF.

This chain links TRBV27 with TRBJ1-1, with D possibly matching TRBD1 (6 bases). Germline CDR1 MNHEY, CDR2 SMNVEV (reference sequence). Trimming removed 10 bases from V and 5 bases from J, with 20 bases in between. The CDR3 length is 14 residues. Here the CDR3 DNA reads TGTGCCACCGGTGGGGGGCCGGGTGAGACTGAAGCTTTCTTT. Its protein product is CATGGGPGETEAFF.

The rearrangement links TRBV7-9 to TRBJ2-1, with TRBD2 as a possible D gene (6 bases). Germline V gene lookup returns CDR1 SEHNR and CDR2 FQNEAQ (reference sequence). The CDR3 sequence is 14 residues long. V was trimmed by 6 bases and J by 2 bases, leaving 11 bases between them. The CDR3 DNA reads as TGTGCCAGCAGTGGTAGCGGCACCTACAATGAGCAGTTCTTC. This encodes CASSGSGTYNEQFF.

The CDR3 DNA sequence: TGTGCCAGCAGCGTAGCCAGGGCCCATGAGCAGTTCTTC. The encoded protein is CASSVARAHEQFF. This rearrangement joins TRBV9 to TRBJ2-1; maybe TRBD1 (5 bases). From germline, CDR1 is SGDLS and CDR2 YYNGEE. The CDR3 spans 13 residues. The V end lost 0 bases, the J end lost 8 bases, and 9 bases lay between the germline ends.

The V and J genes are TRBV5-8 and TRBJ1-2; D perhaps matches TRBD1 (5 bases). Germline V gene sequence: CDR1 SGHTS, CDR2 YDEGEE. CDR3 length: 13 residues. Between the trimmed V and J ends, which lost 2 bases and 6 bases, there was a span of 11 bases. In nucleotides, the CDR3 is TGTGCCAGCAGCTTCCTGGGACTCGATGGCTACACCTTC. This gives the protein CASSFLGLDGYTF.

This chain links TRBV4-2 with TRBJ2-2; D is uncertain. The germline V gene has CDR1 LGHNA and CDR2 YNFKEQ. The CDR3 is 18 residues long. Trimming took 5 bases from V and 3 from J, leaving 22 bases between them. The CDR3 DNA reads TGTGCCAGCAGCGCGGAGTACAATTCGGGCCATTACACCGGGGAGCTGTTTTTT. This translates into CASSAEYNSGHYTGELFF.

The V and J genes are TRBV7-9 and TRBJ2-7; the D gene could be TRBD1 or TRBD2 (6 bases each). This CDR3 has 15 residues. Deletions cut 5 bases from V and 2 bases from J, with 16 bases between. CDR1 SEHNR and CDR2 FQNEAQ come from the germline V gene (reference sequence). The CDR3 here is CASSQGRGRAYEQYF. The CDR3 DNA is TGTGCCAGCAGCCAGGGCCGGGGGCGAGCCTACGAGCAGTACTTC. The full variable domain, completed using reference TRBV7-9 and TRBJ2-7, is DTGVSQNPRHKITKRGQNVTFRCDPISEHNRLYWYRQTLGQGPEFLTYFQNEAQLEKSRLLSDRFSAERPKGSFSTLEIQRTEQGDSAMYLCASSQGRGRAYEQYFGPGTRLTVT.

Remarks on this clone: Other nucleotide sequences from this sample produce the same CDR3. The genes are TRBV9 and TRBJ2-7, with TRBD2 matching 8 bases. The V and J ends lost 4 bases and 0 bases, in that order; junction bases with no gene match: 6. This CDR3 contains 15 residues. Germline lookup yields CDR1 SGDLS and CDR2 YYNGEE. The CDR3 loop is CASSQLAESSYEQYF. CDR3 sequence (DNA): TGTGCCAGCAGCCAACTAGCGGAAAGCTCCTACGAGCAGTACTTC.

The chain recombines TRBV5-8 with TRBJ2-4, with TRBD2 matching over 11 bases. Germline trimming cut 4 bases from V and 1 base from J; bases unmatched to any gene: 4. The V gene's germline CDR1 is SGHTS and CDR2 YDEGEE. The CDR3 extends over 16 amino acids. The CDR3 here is CASSRSGRAAKNIQYF. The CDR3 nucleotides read TGTGCCAGCAGCCGTAGCGGGAGGGCTGCCAAAAACATTCAGTACTTC.

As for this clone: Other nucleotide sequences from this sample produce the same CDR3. The CDR3, as DNA: TGTGCCAGCAGCCCAGGAGGTTACGAGCAGTACTTC. It specifies CASSPGGYEQYF. V and J are TRBV28 and TRBJ2-7, with TRBD2 as a possible D gene (5 bases). Trimming cost V 6 bases and J 4 bases, with 10 bases left between them. The CDR3 length is 12 residues. The germline V gene has CDR1 MDHEN and CDR2 SYDVKM.